This TCR beta chain was observed in a study of glioma-infiltrating T cells. This clonotype was seen at least ten times. At one boundary the junction diverges from the germline segment, which might be a read error. Using RNA template, CDR3s of TCR alpha and beta were amplified with iRepertoire arm-PCR. TCRdb reanalysed the multiplex PCR reads using MiXCR and keeps one entry per CDR3 protein. The table includes about 130,000 distinct CDR3 sequences, around 25% detected once. Germline CDR1 MNHNS, CDR2 SASEGT. The CDR3 extends over 14 amino acids. The sample comprised glioma tissue, nonneoplastic brain tissue, or PBMCs (not recorded which). V and J are TRBV6-1 and TRBJ1-1; D is unresolved. This receptor was obtained from a human donor with low-grade glioma or glioblastoma, undergoing nonglioma brain surgery, or in good health (not recorded which). The CDR3: CASSPVIPNAEAFF. CDR3 coding DNA: TGTGCCAGCAGTCCCGTTATCCCGAACGCTGAAGCTTTCTTT.